This TCR beta chain was recorded in a study of T-cell memory formation after mild COVID-19. Study-wide background: In these data, TCR clusters were largely donor specific. General study findings and limits: Mainly CM and EM harbored the contracting CD4+ clones; mainly EMRA harbored the CD8+ ones. The finding that pre-infection memory included some responding clones suggested that cross-reactive memory joined.

5'RACE primed from the constant segment yielded TCR alpha and TCR beta cDNA libraries bearing sample barcodes and UMIs. TCRdb reanalysed the 5' RACE reads using MiXCR and keeps one entry per CDR3 protein. The repertoire consists of more than 150,000 distinct CDR3 sequences, with roughly 18% occurring once and the leading ten covering more than 3%. CDR1 and CDR2 from the germline V gene are KGHSH and LQKENI. The trim removed 5 bases at V and 6 bases at J, leaving 5 bases unmatched. CDR3 length equals 14 residues. Comments on this clonotype: The antigen is undetermined.

The clonotype was recovered from a man aged 18 to 29 who had mild COVID-19 (a few samples of this study predate the infection). Cell type and time point are not known. The chain uses TRBV18 and TRBJ2-7; 12 bases are shared with TRBD2. The source material was PBMCs or a T cell subset sorted from them (not recorded which). In DNA, the CDR3 is TGTGCCAGCTCATTGGGACTAGCGGGCGTCGAGCAGTACTTC. This sequence encodes CASSLGLAGVEQYF.